The 9 T cell receptor beta chains below come from one sample, sequenced in a study of response to subunit inactivated influenza vaccine. TCRdb passed the RT-PCR reads through MiXCR, listing each CDR3 protein once. The sample lists hundreds of thousands of distinct CDR3 sequences, approximately 7.7% occurring once. Sequenced material: PBMCs from blood, taken roughly 24 months after vaccination. The source is a man aged 45 to 70 who received an inactivated influenza vaccine.

This clonotype came up a few times. The chain carries TRBV5-6 and TRBJ2-4, with 12 bases identical to TRBD1. This CDR3 spans 18 amino acids. J gave up 0 bases and V 0 bases, and 4 bases lay outside the gene matches. In germline, CDR1 is SGHDT, CDR2 YYEEEE. The CDR3 loop reads CASSLGDRGHLAKNIQYF. As DNA, the CDR3 is TGTGCCAGCAGCTTGGGGGACAGGGGGCACCTAGCCAAAAACATTCAGTACTTC.

The chain joins TRBV7-3 to TRBJ2-3; no reliable D call. Trimming took 0 bases from V and 5 from J, leaving 6 bases between them. There are 13 residues in the CDR3. Germline V lookup: CDR1 SGHTA, CDR2 FQGTGA. The CDR3, as DNA: TGTGCCAGCAGCTTAACGTATATAGATACGCAGTATTTT. The encoded protein is CASSLTYIDTQYF.

The table lists this clonotype with a few counts. The V call is TRBV7-2, the J call TRBJ2-1, with D maybe TRBD2 (7 bases). Germline-derived CDR1 and CDR2 are SGHTA and FQGNSA. This CDR3 is 15 amino acids long. V lost 2 bases and J 7 bases, leaving 15 bases between the germline ends. Here the CDR3 DNA reads TGTGCCAGCAGCTTATCTTACGGGGGGCAGAATGAGCAGTTCTTC. As protein: CASSLSYGGQNEQFF.

The V gene is TRBV3-1, the J gene TRBJ1-6; D is unresolved. CDR3 size: 12 residues. Germline lookup yields CDR1 LGHDT and CDR2 YNNKEL (reference sequence). V gave up 3 bases and J gave up 13 bases, with 10 bases separating them. Here the CDR3 DNA reads TGTGCCAGCAGCCAGGCCAGTCGGCCCCTCCACTTT. Translation: CASSQASRPLHF.

This clonotype was counted only a few times. The V and J genes are TRBV5-5 and TRBJ2-4, with a tentative D call TRBD1 (5 bases). Between the trimmed V and J ends, which lost 0 bases and 4 bases, there was a span of 5 bases. The CDR3 contains 13 residues. The germline gives CDR1 SGHKS, CDR2 YYEKEE (reference sequence). The CDR3 reads CASSLGQKNIQYF. The CDR3, as DNA: TGTGCCAGCAGCTTGGGACAGAAAAACATTCAGTACTTC. The whole variable domain, remainder taken from reference TRBV5-5 and TRBJ2-4, is DAGVTQSPTHLIKTRGQQVTLRCSPISGHKSVSWYQQVLGQGPQFIFQYYEKEERGRGNFPDRFSARQFPNYSSELNVNALLLGDSALYLCASSLGQKNIQYFGAGTRLSVL.

This clonotype has ten or more counts. The rearrangement uses TRBV30 and TRBJ2-7; weak D call: TRBD1 (6 bases). The CDR3 spans 17 residues. Deletions cut 1 base from V and 3 bases from J, with 22 bases between. In germline, CDR1 is GTSNPN, CDR2 SVGIG (reference sequence). CDR3 in DNA: TGTGCCTGGAGTGCCACGTTACCGGACCAGGGGAACTACGAGCAGTACTTC. This encodes CAWSATLPDQGNYEQYF.

V gene TRBV7-8 combines with J gene TRBJ2-7; D tentatively reads TRBD1 or TRBD2 (7 bases each). This CDR3 has 15 amino acids. The ends were cut back, 4 bases at V and 4 bases at J, with 17 bases in the middle. In germline, CDR1 is SGHVS, CDR2 FQNEAQ. CDR3 region: CASSWGGTEGYEQYF. CDR3 in DNA: TGTGCCAGCAGCTGGGGAGGGACAGAGGGGTACGAGCAGTACTTC.

This clonotype has a handful of counts. The genes are TRBV29-1 and TRBJ2-7, with 7 bases fitting TRBD1. CDR1 and CDR2 (germline): SQVTM, ANQGSEA. This CDR3 is 12 amino acids long. The J segment lost 0 bases and the V segment lost 7 bases, leaving 3 bases of the junction unmatched. The CDR3: CSGGTDSYEQYF. The CDR3 bases are TGCAGCGGAGGGACAGACTCCTACGAGCAGTACTTC.

This clonotype was seen more than once but under ten times. The chain employs TRBV29-1 and TRBJ1-5; D might be TRBD1 (5 bases). Germline V gene sequence: CDR1 SQVTM, CDR2 ANQGSEA. This CDR3 has 12 residues. The CDR3 nucleotides read TGCAGTTACCGGGACGGCAATCAGCCCCAGCATTTT. Its protein is CSYRDGNQPQHF. Based on the CDR3 plus reference TRBV29-1 and TRBJ1-5, the full variable domain is SAVISQKPSRDICQRGTSLTIQCQVDSQVTMMFWYRQQPGQSLTLIATANQGSEATYESGFVIDKFPISRPNLTFSTLTVSNMSPEDSSIYLCSYRDGNQPQHFGDGTRLSIL.